The 27 T cell receptor beta chains below all came from one sample that was sequenced in a study of OX40 agonist ivuxolimab in advanced cancers. Profiling relied on immunoSEQ multiplex PCR, and the TCRdb table lists in-frame clones only, not all of them. This sample has 71,000 or so clones, with 86% found just once. The source material was CD4+ or CD8+ T cells sorted from blood, sampled in a trial of the OX40 agonist ivuxolimab. The receptors originated from an adult with an advanced solid tumor such as melanoma, head and neck, liver or kidney cancer.

The V and J genes are TRBV25-1 and TRBJ1-4; 7 positions match TRBD1. Trimming cost V 5 bases and J 7 bases; bases outside gene matches: 7. CDR3 length equals 14 residues. The germline gives CDR1 MGHDK, CDR2 SYGVNS. The CDR3 here is CASSRQGVSEKLFF. CDR3 DNA: TGTGCCAGCAGTCGACAGGGAGTGAGTGAAAAACTGTTTTTT.

This clone was recorded a few times. The chain uses TRBV6-6 and TRBJ1-5, with 9 bases lining up with TRBD1. V lost 2 bases to trimming and J lost 5 bases; unmatched junction nucleotides: 1. The CDR3 runs to 14 residues. Germline CDR1 MNHNY, CDR2 SVGAGI (reference sequence). The CDR3 loop is CASSYRDRDQPQHF. The CDR3 DNA sequence: TGTGCCAGCAGTTACAGGGACAGGGATCAGCCCCAGCATTTT.

The chain combines TRBV7-3 with TRBJ2-2; 8 bases map to TRBD1. With 0 bases clipped from V and 5 bases from J, the junction kept 8 bases outside the gene matches. This CDR3 region has 17 residues. Germline CDR1 is SGHTA and CDR2 is FQGTGA. CDR3 sequence: CASSLTHSTGGTGELFF. The CDR3 bases are TGTGCCAGCAGCTTAACACATAGTACAGGGGGTACCGGGGAGCTGTTTTTT.

The CDR3 here is CASSSGQGAYEQYF. CDR3 DNA sequence: TGCGCCAGCAGCTCGGGACAGGGGGCCTACGAGCAGTACTTC. V is TRBV5-1 and J is TRBJ2-7, with TRBD1 matching 11 bases. V was pared by 3 bases and J by 2 bases, with 1 base of the junction left unmatched. This CDR3 spans 14 amino acids. CDR1 SGHRS and CDR2 YFSETQ come from the germline V gene.

The J gene is TRBJ2-3, the V gene TRBV10-1, with D maybe TRBD2 (5 bases). The CDR3 consists of 18 residues. Germline-derived CDR1 and CDR2 are WNHNN and SYGVQD (reference sequence). V lost 6 bases to trimming and J lost 0 bases, with 22 bases between them. CDR3 in amino acids: CASSQRRPFPSSTDTQYF. The DNA of the CDR3 is TGCGCCAGCAGCCAAAGGAGGCCTTTTCCCTCAAGCACAGATACGCAGTATTTT.

The chain joins TRBV11-3 to TRBJ2-2; 8 bases line up with TRBD2. CDR1 is SGHNT, CDR2 YENEEA, per germline. This CDR3 contains 15 residues. V lost 1 base, J lost 4 bases, and 2 bases stayed unmatched. This chain's CDR3 is CASSLASGRTGELFF. CDR3 in DNA: TGTGCCAGCAGCTTAGCTAGCGGGCGCACCGGGGAGCTGTTTTTT.

The V call is TRBV6-5, the J call TRBJ2-7; D may match TRBD1 or TRBD2 (6 bases each). V was cut by 7 bases and J by 1 base, with 14 bases left in between. Looked up from germline, CDR1 is MNHEY and CDR2 is SVGAGI. The CDR3 covers 14 residues. The CDR3 spells CASNGGPSSYEQYF. CDR3 bases: TGTGCCAGCAATGGGGGGCCGTCGTCCTACGAGCAGTACTTC.

CDR3 protein: CASSRGFGSEQYF. DNA of the CDR3: TGTGCCAGCAGCCGGGGATTCGGGTCCGAGCAGTACTTC. The chain couples TRBV2 to TRBJ2-7; D is possibly TRBD2 (5 bases). From germline, CDR1 is SNHLY and CDR2 FYNNEI. The germline V and J ends were trimmed by 6 bases and 6 bases, with 15 bases remaining between them. The CDR3 has 13 residues.

This rearrangement joins TRBV6-1 to TRBJ2-7, with TRBD1 matching over 7 bases. J gave up 2 bases and V 6 bases, and 4 bases lay outside the gene matches. The CDR3 runs to 13 residues. The germline CDR1 and CDR2 sequences are MNHNS and SASEGT. CDR3: CASSRQGPYEQYF. The CDR3 DNA reads as TGTGCCAGCAGCAGACAGGGCCCCTACGAGCAGTACTTC.

CDR3 sequence: CASQTSGDVRNEQFF. DNA of the CDR3: TGTGCCAGTCAGACTAGCGGGGACGTTAGAAATGAGCAGTTCTTC. V gene TRBV4-2 combines with J gene TRBJ2-1; TRBD2 agrees at 11 bases. The CDR3 length is 15 residues. V shed 9 bases and J 7 bases; nucleotides not matched to a gene: 11. Germline CDR1 LGHNA, CDR2 YNFKEQ.

V and J are TRBV18 and TRBJ1-1; D not resolved. CDR1 KGHSH and CDR2 LQKENI come from the germline V gene. The V end lost 1 base, the J end lost 0 bases, and 12 bases lay between the germline ends. CDR3 length: 16 residues. The CDR3 here is CASSPQGSTMNTEAFF. CDR3 bases: TGTGCCAGCTCACCACAGGGTTCAACTATGAACACTGAAGCTTTCTTT.

This chain connects TRBV6-1 to TRBJ1-1, with 8 positions matching TRBD1. Per germline, CDR1 MNHNS and CDR2 SASEGT. Trimming cost V 6 bases and J 3 bases; bases outside gene matches: 0. There are 12 residues in the CDR3. CDR3 loop: CASRDRDTEAFF. DNA for the CDR3: TGTGCCAGCAGGGACAGGGACACTGAAGCTTTCTTT.

This clone has just one count. This chain joins TRBV11-3 and TRBJ2-3; D remains ambiguous. Germline V gene data show CDR1 as SGHNT and CDR2 as YENEEA. The CDR3 sequence is 14 residues long. V gave up 1 base and J gave up 2 bases, with 7 bases separating them. The CDR3 DNA is TGTGCCAGCAGCTTAGCTGCCGCCACAGATACGCAGTATTTT. It translates to CASSLAAATDTQYF.

V usage is TRBV6-1 and J usage is TRBJ2-2, with 11 bases matching TRBD2. The ends lost 7 bases at V and 6 bases at J; junction bases unmatched: 7. The CDR3 is 15 amino acids. Germline CDR1 is MNHNS and CDR2 is SASEGT. CDR3 residues: CASTLLAGVPGELFF. DNA of the CDR3: TGTGCCAGCACCTTACTAGCGGGAGTTCCCGGGGAGCTGTTTTTT.

The CDR3 sequence: CASSLAADRHGYTF. In nucleotides, the CDR3 is TGTGCCAGCAGCTTAGCGGCGGACAGGCATGGCTACACCTTC. The rearrangement links TRBV7-6 to TRBJ1-2; 7 nucleotides match TRBD1. From germline, CDR1 is SGHVS and CDR2 FNYEAQ. V trimming: 0 bases; J trimming: 6 bases; junction bases outside the gene matches: 4. This CDR3 contains 14 residues.

The V gene is TRBV6-5, the J gene TRBJ2-2; 8 bases align to TRBD2. This CDR3 comprises 13 residues. V shed 5 bases, J shed 5 bases, and the junction held 1 base outside the gene matches. Germline lookup yields CDR1 MNHEY and CDR2 SVGAGI. Here the CDR3 reads CASSGGRTGELFF. CDR3 nucleotide sequence: TGTGCCAGCAGTGGCGGGAGGACCGGGGAGCTGTTTTTT.

V is TRBV11-3 and J is TRBJ2-2, with 7 bases identical to TRBD2. Germline loops: CDR1 SGHNT, CDR2 YENEEA. Losses at the gene ends were 5 bases for V and 7 bases for J; bases not matched to a gene: 10. The CDR3 sequence is 15 residues long. The CDR3 sequence: CASSSQREKDGELFF. As DNA, the CDR3 is TGTGCCAGCAGCAGCCAGCGGGAAAAGGACGGGGAGCTGTTTTTT.

The CDR3 DNA is TGTGCCAGCAGTTACTCAGGGGACACATCAAATGGCTACACCTTC. This codes for CASSYSGDTSNGYTF. The chain combines TRBV6-5 with TRBJ1-2; D perhaps matches TRBD1 (6 bases). Trimming took 0 bases from V and 6 from J, leaving 14 bases between them. This CDR3 contains 15 residues. Germline lookup yields CDR1 MNHEY and CDR2 SVGAGI.

The V call is TRBV2, the J call TRBJ2-5; a weak D match, TRBD2 (6 bases). The germline V and J ends were trimmed by 8 bases and 9 bases, with 19 bases remaining between them. This CDR3 has 13 residues. Germline V gives CDR1 SNHLY, CDR2 FYNNEI. CDR3 sequence: CASQYSRGASQYF. CDR3 DNA sequence: TGTGCCAGCCAATACTCGCGCGGGGCGTCCCAGTACTTC.

The chain links TRBV5-1 to TRBJ2-2; TRBD1 is a possible D gene (5 bases). V gave up 1 base and J gave up 0 bases, with 13 bases separating them. The CDR3 has 17 residues. Germline values: CDR1 SGHRS, CDR2 YFSETQ. The chain's CDR3 is CASSLPESRANTGELFF. CDR3 bases: TGCGCCAGCAGCTTGCCCGAGTCCAGGGCGAACACCGGGGAGCTGTTTTTT.

This clone showed up just once. The V call is TRBV7-2, the J call TRBJ1-2, with 9 bases lining up with TRBD1. Germline V gives CDR1 SGHTA, CDR2 FQGNSA. The CDR3 runs to 15 residues. Losses at the gene ends were 2 bases for V and 8 bases for J; bases not matched to a gene: 9. The CDR3 region has the DNA TGTGCCAGCAGCTTAACCCCGGGACAGGGAGGAGGCTACACCTTC. Its protein product is CASSLTPGQGGGYTF.

The chain has TRBV29-1 and TRBJ1-3, with D possibly being TRBD1 (6 bases). The CDR3 covers 13 residues. The V end lost 6 bases, the J end lost 2 bases, and 11 bases lay between the germline ends. Germline CDR1 reads SQVTM; CDR2 reads ANQGSEA. The chain's CDR3 is CSVTGSPGNTIYF. The CDR3 nucleotides read TGCAGCGTAACAGGGTCCCCTGGAAACACCATATATTTT.

This clone was detected a few times. The V call is TRBV6-6, the J call TRBJ1-4, with TRBD1 identical over 8 bases. The CDR3 contains 14 residues. With V trimmed by 6 bases and J by 8 bases, 8 bases remained unmatched. CDR1 is MNHNY and CDR2 is SVGAGI in the germline V gene (reference sequence). The DNA for the CDR3 is TGTGCCAGCAGCACGACAGGGGATGTGGAAAAACTGTTTTTT. Encoded protein: CASSTTGDVEKLFF.

The genes are TRBV7-3 and TRBJ1-2, with D possibly TRBD1 on 5 matching bases. The CDR3 has 13 amino acids. Germline V gives CDR1 SGHTA, CDR2 FQGTGA. With 2 bases removed from V and 5 bases from J, the gap between germline ends came to 9 bases. In nucleotides, the CDR3 is TGTGCCAGCAGCTTAGGGGCTGGGTATGGCTACACCTTC. Protein sequence: CASSLGAGYGYTF.

In DNA form, the CDR3 reads TGTGCCAGCAGTTCGGGACGGCAGAACACTGAAGCTTTCTTT. Translation gives CASSSGRQNTEAFF. The J gene is TRBJ1-1, the V gene TRBV28; TRBD1 might be the D (5 bases). Trimming left V 4 bases short and J 1 base short, with 10 bases between. Germline V CDR1 and CDR2: MDHEN, SYDVKM. The CDR3 extends over 14 amino acids.

The chain carries TRBV2 and TRBJ2-7; 7 positions agree with TRBD1. This CDR3 has 15 residues. Losses at the gene ends were 2 bases for V and 4 bases for J; bases not matched to a gene: 8. Per germline, CDR1 SNHLY and CDR2 FYNNEI. DNA for the CDR3: TGTGCCAGCAGTGAAACGCGACAGGGCGGGTACGAGCAGTACTTC. Translated: CASSETRQGGYEQYF.

The CDR3 DNA is TGTGCCAGCAGTCAAATGACTAGCGGGAGAGACGAGCAGTACTTC. It translates to CASSQMTSGRDEQYF. The gene calls are TRBV28 and TRBJ2-5; the match to TRBD2 covers 12 bases. The DNA matches TRBJ2-7 better at its end, which makes the J call doubtful. From germline, CDR1 is MDHEN and CDR2 SYDVKM. This CDR3 is 15 amino acids long.